This TCR beta chain was identified in a study of shared clonotypes between healthy human individuals. Sequencing used immunoSEQ multiplex PCR; TCRdb keeps in-frame clones, though not all of them. This sample has about 2.4 million clones; approximately 94% occur once, and the top ten carry 0.35% to 0.45%. Per germline, CDR1 KGHSH and CDR2 LQKENI. CDR3 length equals 13 residues. The germline V and J ends were trimmed by 3 bases and 3 bases, with 8 bases remaining between them. J is TRBJ2-5 and V is TRBV18; D remains unclear. The receptor's source is a man younger than 30 in good health. Some clones in this sample may be carry-over from other donors' samples. The source material was naive CD4+ T cells from PBMCs. Subset: CD45RA+ positively selected. CDR3 sequence: CASSPRIKETQYF. CDR3 nucleotides: TGTGCCAGCTCACCGCGTATTAAAGAGACCCAGTACTTC. Supplemented by reference TRBV18 and TRBJ2-5, the full variable domain reads NAGVMQNPRHLVRRRGQEARLRCSPMKGHSHVYWYRQLPEEGLKFMVYLQKENIIDESGMPKERFSAEFPKEGPSILRIQQVVRGDSAAYFCASSPRIKETQYFGPGTRLLVL.